The 29 T cell receptor beta chains given below trace back to one sample, sequenced in a study of T cell changes during pregnancy in multiple sclerosis. Sequencing was performed with immunoSEQ multiplex PCR; in TCRdb, only in-frame clones are kept and a portion is missing. The table records 70,000 to 85,000 clones, 92% of them present only once. The sample was peripheral blood, taken before pregnancy. Receptors originate from a female donor with multiple sclerosis, enrolled in a pregnancy study.

The chain joins TRBV5-1 to TRBJ2-2; the D is unclear. The CDR3 has 13 amino acids. Trimming removed 4 bases from V and 6 bases from J, with 10 bases in between. The germline gives CDR1 SGHRS, CDR2 YFSETQ. The CDR3 region has the DNA TGCGCCAGCAGCGCGGTGGTGTCCGGGGAGCTGTTTTTT. As protein: CASSAVVSGELFF.

The CDR3: CASSAGTAKYEQYF. The CDR3 DNA follows: TGTGCCAGCAGCGCCGGGACAGCAAAATACGAGCAGTACTTC. This rearrangement joins TRBV9 to TRBJ2-7; 7 bases agree with TRBD1. The V gene's germline CDR1 is SGDLS and CDR2 YYNGEE. Trimming removed 3 bases from V and 4 bases from J; junction bases left unmatched: 7. The CDR3 totals 14 residues.

The V call is TRBV29-1, the J call TRBJ1-2, with D perhaps TRBD1 (6 bases). Per germline, CDR1 SQVTM and CDR2 ANQGSEA. This CDR3 comprises 12 residues. Trimming left V 7 bases short and J 7 bases short, with 16 bases between. DNA of the CDR3: TGCAGCGCCAGGGGACAATGGCGTGGCTACACCTTC. It specifies CSARGQWRGYTF.

This rearrangement joins TRBV28 to TRBJ2-7, with 8 nucleotides matching TRBD1. Germline V gives CDR1 MDHEN, CDR2 SYDVKM. The trim removed 5 bases at V and 7 bases at J, leaving 16 bases unmatched. The CDR3 loop spans 16 amino acids. Written as DNA, the CDR3 is TGTGCCAGCAGTCCCCTGGCGGGGACAGGTTTTTGGGAGCAGTACTTC. This codes for CASSPLAGTGFWEQYF.

The V call is TRBV6-6, the J call TRBJ1-2; possible D gene TRBD1, 5 bases. Looked up from germline, CDR1 is MNHNY and CDR2 is SVGAGI (reference sequence). Trimming pared 6 bases from V and 4 bases from J, leaving 12 bases between. The CDR3 consists of 13 residues. In DNA form, the CDR3 reads TGTGCCAGCAGCGCAGGGTGGGGCTATGGCTACACCTTC. Translation gives CASSAGWGYGYTF.

The gene calls are TRBV19 and TRBJ2-1, with 11 bases identical to TRBD2. The CDR3 is 18 amino acids. V lost 6 bases to trimming and J lost 11 bases; unmatched junction nucleotides: 21. Germline values: CDR1 LNHDA, CDR2 SQIVND (reference sequence). DNA for the CDR3: TGTGCCAGTAGGTCCGGGACAGGATTAGCGGGAGGGCACACCAAGCAGTTCTTC. Its protein is CASRSGTGLAGGHTKQFF.

The chain is built from TRBV9 and TRBJ1-2, with D perhaps matching TRBD1 (5 bases). The germline V gene has CDR1 SGDLS and CDR2 YYNGEE. The CDR3 covers 13 residues. V was clipped by 0 bases and J by 8 bases, with 11 bases between them. The CDR3 sequence is CASSVVAGLGYTF. The CDR3 bases are TGTGCCAGCAGCGTAGTCGCAGGGCTGGGCTACACCTTC.

V is TRBV7-9 and J is TRBJ2-1; 10 bases line up with TRBD2. J lost 3 bases, V lost 4 bases, and 3 bases had no gene match. CDR1 is SEHNR, CDR2 FQNEAQ, per germline (reference sequence). The CDR3 runs 15 residues. CDR3 DNA: TGTGCCAGCAGCTCCCGACTAGCGGGCTACAATGAGCAGTTCTTC. The encoded protein is CASSSRLAGYNEQFF.

The J gene is TRBJ1-4, the V gene TRBV6-5; the D gene is possibly TRBD1 (5 bases). The V gene lost 0 bases and the J gene lost 8 bases, with 16 bases spanning the gap. The CDR3 spans 16 residues. Germline CDR1 and CDR2: MNHEY and SVGAGI. Here the CDR3 DNA reads TGTGCCAGCAGTTACTCAAGTAGGGGATTGGGGGAAAAACTGTTTTTT. Its translation is CASSYSSRGLGEKLFF.

The DNA of the CDR3 is TGTGCCAGCAGTTTATCGCGACAGGCCCAGCCCCAGCATTTT. Its translation is CASSLSRQAQPQHF. The chain has TRBV27 and TRBJ1-5; possible D gene TRBD1, 6 bases. Germline loops: CDR1 MNHEY, CDR2 SMNVEV (reference sequence). Trimming removed 0 bases from V and 7 bases from J, with 10 bases in between. The CDR3 contains 14 residues.

J is TRBJ1-3 and V is TRBV7-2; D may be TRBD1 (5 bases). Germline-derived CDR1 and CDR2 are SGHTA and FQGNSA. The CDR3 totals 14 residues. Trimming stripped 5 bases from V and 4 bases from J, with 12 bases between. The CDR3 sequence: CASSLTVTGNTIYF. CDR3 nucleotides: TGTGCCAGCAGCCTGACAGTCACAGGAAACACCATATATTTT.

This clone appeared a few times. The rearrangement uses TRBV9 and TRBJ1-1; TRBD1 is a possible D gene (6 bases). From germline, CDR1 is SGDLS and CDR2 YYNGEE. V lost 3 bases, J lost 4 bases, and 16 bases lay in between. This CDR3 is 15 amino acids long. The CDR3 DNA follows: TGTGCCAGCAGCGCCGTCACAGGGACCGGCACTGAAGCTTTCTTT. Protein product: CASSAVTGTGTEAFF. The variable domain in full, with the rest retrieved from reference TRBV9 and TRBJ1-1, is DSGVTQTPKHLITATGQRVTLRCSPRSGDLSVYWYQQSLDQGLQFLIQYYNGEERAKGNILERFSAQQFPDLHSELNLSSLELGDSALYFCASSAVTGTGTEAFFGQGTRLTVV.

This clone was detected only a few times. The CDR3 DNA reads as TGTGCCAGCAGCCCCCAAGCGGGTGGCACTGAAGCTTTCTTT. As protein: CASSPQAGGTEAFF. V gene TRBV9 combines with J gene TRBJ1-1; D uncertain. Germline assignment: CDR1 SGDLS and CDR2 YYNGEE. V was cut by 4 bases and J by 4 bases, with 14 bases left in between. The CDR3 extends over 14 amino acids. The full variable domain, rest sourced from reference TRBV9 and TRBJ1-1, is DSGVTQTPKHLITATGQRVTLRCSPRSGDLSVYWYQQSLDQGLQFLIQYYNGEERAKGNILERFSAQQFPDLHSELNLSSLELGDSALYFCASSPQAGGTEAFFGQGTRLTVV.

The V call is TRBV27, the J call TRBJ2-3; no clear D. V was pared by 8 bases and J by 2 bases, with 14 bases between. Germline CDR1 and CDR2: MNHEY and SMNVEV (reference sequence). This CDR3 region has 14 residues. The CDR3 spells CASRGKPYTDTQYF. The CDR3 bases are TGTGCCAGCCGCGGCAAGCCGTACACAGATACGCAGTATTTT.

This clone was seen only a few times. The DNA of the CDR3 is TGCGCCAGCAGCTTGGACAGCCGGAACACTGAAGCTTTCTTT. This encodes CASSLDSRNTEAFF. The gene calls are TRBV5-1 and TRBJ1-1; D gene ambiguous. The germline V gene has CDR1 SGHRS and CDR2 YFSETQ. V was cut by 0 bases and J by 1 base, with 7 bases left in between. This CDR3 region has 14 residues.

The J gene is TRBJ1-5, the V gene TRBV2, with no clear D. Germline V gives CDR1 SNHLY, CDR2 FYNNEI. There are 15 residues in the CDR3. Trimming removed 6 bases at V and 4 bases at J, with 16 bases between. The DNA of the CDR3 is TGTGCCAGCAGCGCAAGCCAAACCCGAAATCAGCCCCAGCATTTT. Its translation: CASSASQTRNQPQHF.

V gene TRBV29-1 combines with J gene TRBJ2-1, with D possibly matching TRBD1 (5 bases). Deletions cut 7 bases from V and 4 bases from J, with 17 bases between. The CDR3 extends over 14 amino acids. Germline V lookup: CDR1 SQVTM, CDR2 ANQGSEA. The chain's CDR3 is CSADISWVYNEQFF. The CDR3 DNA is TGCAGCGCGGACATTTCTTGGGTATACAATGAGCAGTTCTTC.

The chain recombines TRBV6-1 with TRBJ1-3, with 8 positions matching TRBD1. This CDR3 contains 16 residues. The junction had 3 bases not matched to a gene; V was cut back by 0 bases and J by 2 bases. Germline V gives CDR1 MNHNS, CDR2 SASEGT. In nucleotides, the CDR3 is TGTGCCAGCAGTGAAGCGACAGGGGTAACTGGAAACACCATATATTTT. Its translation: CASSEATGVTGNTIYF.

This clone was counted a few times. The chain couples TRBV10-3 to TRBJ2-7, with 7 bases that match TRBD1. With 3 bases clipped from V and 13 bases from J, the junction kept 9 bases outside the gene matches. Per the germline V gene, CDR1 is ENHRY and CDR2 is SYGVKD. The CDR3 extends over 12 amino acids. Here the CDR3 DNA reads TGTGCCATCAGTGACGGGACAGCCGAACTTTACTTC. As protein: CAISDGTAELYF.

The V call is TRBV28, the J call TRBJ2-7; 8 positions match TRBD1. Germline loops: CDR1 MDHEN, CDR2 SYDVKM. The CDR3 totals 14 residues. J was trimmed by 2 bases and V by 4 bases; bases with no gene match: 4. CDR3: CASSSQGAPYEQYF. The CDR3 nucleotides are TGTGCCAGCAGTTCTCAGGGGGCACCCTACGAGCAGTACTTC.

The genes are TRBV29-1 and TRBJ1-2, with TRBD1 as a possible D gene (6 bases). V lost 7 bases, J lost 7 bases, and 13 bases lay in between. This CDR3 has 11 residues. Germline V lookup: CDR1 SQVTM, CDR2 ANQGSEA. CDR3 DNA: TGCAGCGCAGGACGAGGGGGTGGCTACACCTTC. This codes for CSAGRGGGYTF.

The gene calls are TRBV6-5 and TRBJ2-1; the match to TRBD2 covers 8 bases. The CDR3 has 13 residues. Per germline, CDR1 MNHEY and CDR2 SVGAGI. Trimming at V came to 7 bases and at J to 12 bases, leaving 11 bases not matched to a gene. Here the CDR3 reads CASTDLSGKMQFF. The CDR3 coding sequence is TGTGCCAGCACCGACCTTAGCGGGAAAATGCAGTTCTTC.

The chain carries TRBV6-5 and TRBJ1-4, with no clear D. Trimming left V 0 bases short and J 6 bases short, with 11 bases between. The CDR3 totals 15 residues. CDR1 is MNHEY, CDR2 SVGAGI, per germline. CDR3 sequence: CASSYSGVGYEKLFF. CDR3 nucleotide sequence: TGTGCCAGCAGTTACTCCGGGGTCGGGTATGAAAAACTGTTTTTT.

This chain's CDR3 is CASTPDSTFYEQYF. The CDR3 DNA reads TGTGCCAGCACCCCGGACAGTACCTTCTACGAGCAGTACTTC. The chain uses TRBV7-6 and TRBJ2-7; a possible D gene is TRBD1 (6 bases). CDR1 and CDR2 from the germline V gene are SGHVS and FNYEAQ. V was pared by 7 bases and J by 3 bases, with 16 bases between. This CDR3 is 14 amino acids long. Combining the CDR3 with reference TRBV7-6 and TRBJ2-7 gives the whole variable domain GAGVSQSPRYKVTKRGQDVALRCDPISGHVSLYWYRQALGQGPEFLTYFNYEAQQDKSGLPNDRFSAERPEGSISTLTIQRTEQRDSAMYRCASTPDSTFYEQYFGPGTRLTVT.

The gene calls are TRBV9 and TRBJ2-5; TRBD2 matches at 10 bases. This CDR3 has 16 residues. Germline lookup yields CDR1 SGDLS and CDR2 YYNGEE. After removal of 0 bases from V and 4 bases from J, the junction contained 6 bases not matched to a gene. The CDR3 DNA is TGTGCCAGCAGCGTAGATAGGGCTAGCGGGAGAGAGACCCAGTACTTC. Protein: CASSVDRASGRETQYF.

The V and J genes are TRBV5-4 and TRBJ2-5, with D hard to call. The CDR3 runs to 13 residues. Trimming removed 1 base from V and 5 bases from J, with 9 bases in between. CDR1 and CDR2 (germline): SGHNT, YYREEE (reference sequence). CDR3 protein: CASSLLVAETQYF. The CDR3 DNA reads as TGTGCCAGCAGCTTGCTAGTCGCGGAGACCCAGTACTTC.

V gene TRBV14 combines with J gene TRBJ2-7; 7 positions agree with TRBD2. The CDR3 sequence is 15 residues long. Germline values: CDR1 SGHDN, CDR2 FVKESK. V lost 1 base to trimming and J lost 0 bases; unmatched junction nucleotides: 3. The CDR3 here is CASSQGRGSSYEQYF. The CDR3 DNA sequence: TGTGCCAGCAGCCAAGGGCGCGGGAGCTCCTACGAGCAGTACTTC. Filled out from reference TRBV14 and TRBJ2-7, the complete variable domain reads EAGVTQFPSHSVIEKGQTVTLRCDPISGHDNLYWYRRVMGKEIKFLLHFVKESKQDESGMPNNRFLAERTGGTYSTLKVQPAELEDSGVYFCASSQGRGSSYEQYFGPGTRLTVT.

The chain joins TRBV11-1 to TRBJ2-7; TRBD2 agrees at 9 bases. J lost 2 bases, V lost 0 bases, and 2 bases had no gene match. The germline V gene has CDR1 SGHAT and CDR2 FQDESV (reference sequence). This CDR3 has 15 residues. The CDR3 DNA reads as TGTGCCAGCAGCTTAGCTAGCGGGAGTACCTACGAGCAGTACTTC. Its protein product is CASSLASGSTYEQYF.

The chain joins TRBV28 to TRBJ1-1; D may be TRBD1 (6 bases). The V end was cut by 5 bases, the J end by 2 bases, with 18 bases between. Germline V lookup: CDR1 MDHEN, CDR2 SYDVKM. There are 16 residues in the CDR3. CDR3 residues: CASSQTPDRPNTEAFF. CDR3 nucleotides: TGTGCCAGCAGTCAAACCCCCGACAGGCCCAACACTGAAGCTTTCTTT.